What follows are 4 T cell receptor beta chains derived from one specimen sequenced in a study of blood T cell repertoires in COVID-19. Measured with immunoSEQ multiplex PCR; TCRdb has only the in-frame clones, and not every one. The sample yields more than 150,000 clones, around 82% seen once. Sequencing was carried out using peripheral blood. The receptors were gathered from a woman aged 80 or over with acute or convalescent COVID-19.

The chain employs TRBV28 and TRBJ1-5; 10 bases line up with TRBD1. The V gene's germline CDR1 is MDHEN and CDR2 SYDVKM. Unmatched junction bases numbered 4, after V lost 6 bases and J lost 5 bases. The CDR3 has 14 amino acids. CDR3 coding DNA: TGTGCCAGCAGCCCCGGGACAGGGGATCAGCCCCAGCATTTT. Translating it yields CASSPGTGDQPQHF.

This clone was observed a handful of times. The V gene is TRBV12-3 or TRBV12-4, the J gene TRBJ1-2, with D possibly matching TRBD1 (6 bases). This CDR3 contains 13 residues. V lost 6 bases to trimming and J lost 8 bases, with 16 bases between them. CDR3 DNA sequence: TGTGCCAGCAGCGTACAGGGTCTCAGGGGCTACACCTTC. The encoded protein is CASSVQGLRGYTF.

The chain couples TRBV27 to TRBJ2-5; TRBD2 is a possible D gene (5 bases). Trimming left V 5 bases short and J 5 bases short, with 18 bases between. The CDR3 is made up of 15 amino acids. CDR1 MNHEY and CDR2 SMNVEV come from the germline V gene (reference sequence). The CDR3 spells CASSLGWARGETQYF. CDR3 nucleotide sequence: TGTGCCAGCAGTCTTGGGTGGGCTAGAGGGGAGACCCAGTACTTC.

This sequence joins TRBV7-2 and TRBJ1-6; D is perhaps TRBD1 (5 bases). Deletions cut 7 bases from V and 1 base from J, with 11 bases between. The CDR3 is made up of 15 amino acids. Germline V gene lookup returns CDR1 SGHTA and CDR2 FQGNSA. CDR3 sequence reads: CASTAGRSYNSPLHF. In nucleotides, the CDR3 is TGTGCCAGCACCGCAGGGCGTTCCTATAATTCACCCCTCCACTTT.